The rows below give T cell receptor beta chains drawn from one sample of a study of chemoradiotherapy in HPV16-positive cancers. Data came from immunoSEQ multiplex PCR; TCRdb stores just in-frame clones and leaves some out. This sample has about 3,600 clones, with roughly three quarters found just once. This sample was gathered from a patient who underwent chemoradiotherapy. The receptors derive from a human donor with HPV-associated anogenital cancer. Both conserved end residues are part of each CDR3. Fields, in order: D gene, J gene, V gene, clone size, CDR3 DNA, CDR3 protein. A D gene is named only where the DNA matches it firmly. The listing skips clone size in some rows; elsewhere it reads once, few, many or a size class.

TRBD1 | TRBJ2-5 | TRBV27 | NA | TGTGCCAGCAGTCCGAGGGACAGAAGAGGTGGAGGGACCCAGTACTTC | CASSPRDRRGGGTQYF
TRBD1 | TRBJ1-5 | TRBV28 | NA | TGTGCCAGCAGATCCGACAGGGCTGGGAATCAGCCCCAGCATTTT | CASRSDRAGNQPQHF
TRBD2 | TRBJ2-1 | TRBV7-9 | NA | TGTGCCAGCAGCTACCAGCGGGGACTAGCCCCCTACAATGAGCAGTTCTTC | CASSYQRGLAPYNEQFF
NA | TRBJ2-5 | TRBV5-5 | once | TGTGCCAGCAGCTTGGGGACCACATCACAAGAGACCCAGTACTTC | CASSLGTTSQETQYF
NA | TRBJ1-6 | TRBV9 | few | TGTGCCAGCAGCGGCCCGGAGTCACCCCTCCACTTT | CASSGPESPLHF
NA | TRBJ1-5 | TRBV30 | few | TGTGCCTGGAGTGCCCAACAGGGATATCAGCCCCAGCATTTT | CAWSAQQGYQPQHF
NA | TRBJ1-2 | TRBV5-1 | NA | TGCGCCAGCAGCTTAAGCGGGAGGACTAACTATGGCTACACCTTC | CASSLSGRTNYGYTF
NA | TRBJ1-5 | TRBV6-1 | NA | TGTGCCAGCAGTGGACAGGAGGCTCAGCCCCAGCATTTT | CASSGQEAQPQHF
TRBD1 | TRBJ2-1 | TRBV7-3 | NA | TGTGCCAGCAGCCACTCCCGGGACAGGGCCAACAATGAGCAGTTCTTC | CASSHSRDRANNEQFF
TRBD1 | TRBJ1-1 | TRBV10-3 | NA | TGTGCCATCAGTTGGGCAGGGGGAACTGAAGCTTTCTTT | CAISWAGGTEAFF
TRBD2 | TRBJ2-3 | TRBV18 | NA | TGTGCCAGCTCACCCAGGGAGGGGACAGATACGCAGTATTTT | CASSPREGTDTQYF
NA | TRBJ2-3 | TRBV15 | NA | TGTGCCACCAACGTCGGACCGTCAGATACGCAGTATTTT | CATNVGPSDTQYF
NA | TRBJ2-2 | TRBV13 | NA | TGTGCCAGCAGCTTACTACAGACAAGTTCGAACACCGGGGAGCTGTTTTTT | CASSLLQTSSNTGELFF
TRBD1 | TRBJ1-3 | TRBV6-5 | NA | TGTGCCAGCAGAAGATCACAGGGGAACCAAAACACCATATATTTT | CASRRSQGNQNTIYF
TRBD2 | TRBJ2-3 | TRBV4-1 | few | TGCGCCAGCAGCCACGGGACTAGGGACACAGATACGCAGTATTTT | CASSHGTRDTDTQYF
TRBD1 | TRBJ1-5 | TRBV7-6 | few | TGTGCCAGCAGCGCCGGGACAGGGGTAAATCAGCCCCAGCATTTT | CASSAGTGVNQPQHF
TRBD2 | TRBJ2-7 | TRBV28 | NA | TGTGCCAGCAGTCTGGGGACTAGCGGGAGCTACGAGCAGTACTTC | CASSLGTSGSYEQYF
NA | TRBJ2-1 | TRBV19 | NA | TGTGCCAGTAGTCCACGAATATACAGGGACAATGAGCAGTTCTTC | CASSPRIYRDNEQFF
NA | TRBJ2-3 | TRBV5-1 | NA | TGCGCCAGCAGCTTGGTCCCTAAAAGCACAGATACGCAGTATTTT | CASSLVPKSTDTQYF
TRBD1 | TRBJ2-2 | TRBV19 | NA | TGTGCCAGCACAAATATGGACAGGGCCACCGGGGAGCTGTTTTTT | CASTNMDRATGELFF
TRBD1 | TRBJ1-2 | TRBV5-1 | NA | TGCGCCAGCAGCTGGGGGGACAGGGGGCGCGGCTATGGCTACACCTTC | CASSWGDRGRGYGYTF
TRBD1 | TRBJ1-2 | TRBV7-9 | NA | TGTGCCAGCAGCGACACAGGGGTCTTTGGCTACACCTTC | CASSDTGVFGYTF
TRBD1 | TRBJ2-1 | TRBV19 | NA | TGTGCCAGTAAAACCGGGACAGGGATCCATGAGCAGTTCTTC | CASKTGTGIHEQFF
NA | TRBJ1-5 | TRBV10-3 | few | TGTGCCATCAGTTCGACGAGTCAGCCCCAGCATTTT | CAISSTSQPQHF
TRBD2 | TRBJ2-3 | TRBV9 | NA | TGTGCCAGCAGCTCTAAACGGGAGGGCGGCACAGATACGCAGTATTTT | CASSSKREGGTDTQYF
NA | TRBJ2-3 | TRBV7-9 | NA | TGTGCCAGCAGCTTCAGGCGGAGCACAGATACGCAGTATTTT | CASSFRRSTDTQYF
NA | TRBJ1-1 | TRBV6-6 | NA | TGTGCCAGCTCCGACACTGAAGCTTTCTTT | CASSDTEAFF
NA | TRBJ1-4 | TRBV6-1 | NA | TGTGCCAGCAGTGCGACAGGCGTTTCGGGGGAAAAACTGTTTTTT | CASSATGVSGEKLFF
NA | TRBJ2-7 | TRBV5-6 | NA | TGTGCCAGCAGCCCTGGGTGGGGGGGGCCCTCCGACGAGCAGTACTTC | CASSPGWGGPSDEQYF
NA | TRBJ1-2 | TRBV28 | NA | TGTGCCAGCAGTTTAATGGGGGCGGGTGGCTACACCTTC | CASSLMGAGGYTF
TRBD1 | TRBJ1-5 | TRBV19 | few | TGTGCCAGTAGTCCAACAGGGGAGGGGCAGCCCCAGCATTTT | CASSPTGEGQPQHF
NA | TRBJ2-7 | TRBV18 | few | TGTGCCAGCTCACCAAAGGACACCTTTCCCTACGAGCAGTACTTC | CASSPKDTFPYEQYF
NA | TRBJ1-2 | TRBV29-1 | few | TGCAGCGTCGGGAGCCAGGGTCAAGTAGATGGCTACACCTTC | CSVGSQGQVDGYTF
TRBD1 | TRBJ1-5 | TRBV28 | NA | TGTGCCAGCAGCTCGACCGGGACAGGTTATCAGCCCCAGCATTTT | CASSSTGTGYQPQHF
TRBD1 | TRBJ2-1 | TRBV6-5 | few | TGTGCCAGCAACTCGCCCGGGACAGGTTACAATGAGCAGTTCTTC | CASNSPGTGYNEQFF
TRBD2 | TRBJ2-7 | TRBV27 | NA | TGTGCCAGCACCCCCTTTAGCGGGCCCTCCTACGAGCAGTACTTC | CASTPFSGPSYEQYF
NA | TRBJ1-2 | TRBV10-3 | NA | TGTGCCATCAGTGAACAGGGTGGTGGCTACACCTTC | CAISEQGGGYTF
NA | TRBJ1-5 | TRBV6-5 | NA | TGTGCCAGACAGCATTGCAATCAGCCCCAGCATTTT | CARQHCNQPQHF
NA | TRBJ1-6 | TRBV21-1 | NA | TGTGCCAGCAGCAAGGTCCGACAGGGGTTGACCTATAATTCACCCCTCCACTTT | CASSKVRQGLTYNSPLHF
NA | TRBJ1-5 | TRBV19 | NA | TGTGCCAGTAGTATTACGTACAGCGGCAATCAGCCCCAGCATTTT | CASSITYSGNQPQHF
NA | TRBJ1-3 | TRBV11-2 | once | TGTGCCAGCAGCTTAGATCGGTTGGGGGTAGCCTCGTCTGGAAACACCATATACTTT | CASSLDRLGVASSGNTIYF
TRBD2 | TRBJ2-7 | TRBV27 | NA | TGTGCCAGCAGCCGGTCTAGCGGGAACTACGAGCAGTACTTC | CASSRSSGNYEQYF
NA | TRBJ1-5 | TRBV2 | few | TGTGCCAGCAGTAGTGGACAGTTTAATCAGCCCCAGCATTTT | CASSSGQFNQPQHF
TRBD2 | TRBJ2-1 | TRBV4-1 | few | TGCGCCAGCGGTCCTAGCGGGTCCTACAATGAGCAGTTCTTC | CASGPSGSYNEQFF
NA | TRBJ2-7 | TRBV5-1 | NA | TGCGCCAGCCAGAGGTCATCAGGGGACTACGAGCAGTACTTC | CASQRSSGDYEQYF
TRBD2 | TRBJ2-7 | TRBV10-3 | NA | TGTGCCATCAGTGAGTGGATGGGGACTAGCGGGATCTTCGGCTACGAGCAGTACTTC | CAISEWMGTSGIFGYEQYF
NA | TRBJ1-1 | TRBV10-1 | few | TGCGCCAGCAGTGAGGGCGGGAGGTCCACTGAAGCTTTCTTT | CASSEGGRSTEAFF
NA | TRBJ1-2 | TRBV20-1 | NA | TGCAGTGCCCGGGACGGAAATGGCTACACCTTC | CSARDGNGYTF
NA | TRBJ1-2 | TRBV18 | few | TGTGCCAGCTCACTTGGCGCGCAGTCCTATGGCTACACCTTC | CASSLGAQSYGYTF